Each of the 24 T cell receptor beta chains below was sequenced from the same sample in a study of human CD8 memory T cell subsets. Libraries for TCR beta were constructed using UMI-labeled 5' RACE. Each CDR3 protein gets one entry in TCRdb, which reprocessed the 5' RACE reads and gives no DNA. Its table records 7,200 or so distinct CDR3 sequences. The sequenced material came from CD8+ T cells from PBMCs. These receptors came from a human donor in good health.

Here the CDR3 reads CASMGINTGELFF. The rearrangement uses TRBV28 and TRBJ2-2. This CDR3 comprises 13 residues. In germline, CDR1 is MDHEN, CDR2 SYDVKM.

The gene calls are TRBV6-6 and TRBJ1-1. The CDR3 has 13 amino acids. The germline CDR1 and CDR2 sequences are MNHNY and SVGAGI (reference sequence). The CDR3 loop is CASSYQENTEAFF.

This chain's CDR3 is CAWGGLAGHRDTQYF. V and J are TRBV30 and TRBJ2-3; TCRdb proposes TRBD2, but this gene call is untestable without DNA. This CDR3 comprises 15 residues. From germline, CDR1 is GTSNPN and CDR2 SVGIG (reference sequence). Full variable domain (rest looked up from reference TRBV30 and TRBJ2-3): SQTIHQWPATLVQPVGSPLSLECTVEGTSNPNLYWYRQAAGRGLQLLFYSVGIGQISSEVPQNLSASRPQDRQFILSSKKLLLSDSGFYLCAWGGLAGHRDTQYFGPGTRLTVL.

Measured by frequency, this clonotype is medium-sized (0.01 to 0.1%). The chain employs TRBV20-1 and TRBJ2-5. The CDR3 totals 13 residues. Germline V gene sequence: CDR1 DFQATT, CDR2 SNEGSKA (reference sequence). The CDR3: CSAPYGTRETQYF.

The rearrangement links TRBV21-1 to TRBJ1-4; the TRBD1 assignment by TCRdb is unverifiable without DNA. TRBV21-1 is an annotated pseudogene. The CDR3 covers 17 residues. CDR3 sequence reads: CASSIKTRPRSNEKLFF.

Considering frequency, this clonotype is medium-sized. This chain links TRBV7-9 with TRBJ1-1. CDR3 length: 13 amino acids. The germline V gene has CDR1 SEHNR and CDR2 FQNEAQ (reference sequence). The chain's CDR3 is CASSFPSTQEAFF.

This chain uses TRBV30 with TRBJ2-2; the TRBD1 assignment by TCRdb is unverifiable without DNA. Germline values: CDR1 GTSNPN, CDR2 SVGIG (reference sequence). This CDR3 is 14 amino acids long. The chain's CDR3 is CASDRVDGTGELFF.

The chain couples TRBV5-5 to TRBJ2-3; TCRdb indicates TRBD1, and absent DNA this call remains unverified. Germline CDR1 is SGHKS and CDR2 is YYEKEE (reference sequence). The CDR3 has 15 amino acids. The CDR3 is CASSPDSSYQDTQYF. Variable domain in full (rest from reference TRBV5-5 and TRBJ2-3): DAGVTQSPTHLIKTRGQQVTLRCSPISGHKSVSWYQQVLGQGPQFIFQYYEKEERGRGNFPDRFSARQFPNYSSELNVNALLLGDSALYLCASSPDSSYQDTQYFGPGTRLTVL.

Considering frequency, this clonotype is medium-sized. The rearrangement links TRBV7-9 to TRBJ2-5; TCRdb calls TRBD2, which cannot be checked without DNA. CDR1 and CDR2 from the germline V gene are SEHNR and FQNEAQ (reference sequence). CDR3 length: 15 amino acids. CDR3 sequence: CASSPPGGPKETQYF.

This clonotype is called medium-sized (0.01 to 0.1%) based on its frequency. The J gene is TRBJ2-2, the V gene TRBV20-1; checking the TCRdb D call of TRBD2 is not possible without DNA. The length of the CDR3 is 14 residues. The germline CDR1 and CDR2 sequences are DFQATT and SNEGSKA (reference sequence). CDR3 amino acids: CSVIQGGDTGELFF.

According to its frequency, this clonotype is medium-sized (0.01 to 0.1%). The genes are TRBV20-1 and TRBJ2-2; TCRdb reports TRBD1, a call that lacks DNA to check it against. The germline V gene has CDR1 DFQATT and CDR2 SNEGSKA (reference sequence). The length of the CDR3 is 14 residues. CDR3 amino acids: CSASRGVNTGELFF.

The rearrangement uses TRBV6-5 and TRBJ2-3; the D gene TCRdb calls, TRBD1, cannot be checked with no DNA. Per the germline V gene, CDR1 is MNHEY and CDR2 is SVGAGI. The CDR3 consists of 15 residues. CDR3: CASSDVRDLTDTQYF.

This chain links TRBV29-1 with TRBJ2-7; TCRdb gives TRBD1 as the D gene, but with no DNA this cannot be confirmed. Germline V gene lookup returns CDR1 SQVTM and CDR2 ANQGSEA. This CDR3 contains 13 residues. CDR3 residues: CSVLPGGSYEQYF.

This chain joins TRBV20-1 and TRBJ2-7; absent DNA, TCRdb's TRBD2 call cannot be checked. Germline V gives CDR1 DFQATT, CDR2 SNEGSKA (reference sequence). This CDR3 contains 15 residues. CDR3 sequence reads: CSAPPLTRLSYEQYF.

The chain recombines TRBV19 with TRBJ2-1; the D call of TRBD1 rests on TCRdb alone, since no DNA is present to check it. The CDR3 loop spans 13 amino acids. CDR1 is LNHDA, CDR2 SQIVND, per germline (reference sequence). CDR3 region: CASEGQDYNEQFF. The full variable domain, its missing parts supplied by reference TRBV19 and TRBJ2-1, is DGGITQSPKYLFRKEGQNVTLSCEQNLNHDAMYWYRQDPGQGLRLIYYSQIVNDFQKGDIAEGYSVSREKKESFPLTVTSAQKNPTAFYLCASEGQDYNEQFFGPGTRLTVL.

The CDR3 sequence: CASGLATGHHEQYF. The chain has TRBV3-2 and TRBJ2-7; with no DNA, the TCRdb D assignment of TRBD2 cannot be verified. TRBV3-2 is noted as a pseudogene. This CDR3 comprises 14 residues.

The rearrangement links TRBV11-2 to TRBJ2-2; as DNA is missing, the TRBD2 call by TCRdb cannot be tested. This CDR3 has 15 residues. The germline gives CDR1 SGHAT, CDR2 FQNNGV. The CDR3 sequence is CASSLSAGPTGELFF.

The chain uses TRBV7-2 and TRBJ2-3; TCRdb names TRBD1, which stays unverified in the absence of DNA. CDR3 length: 15 residues. Germline assignment: CDR1 SGHTA and CDR2 FQGNSA. CDR3: CASSLPRDRGDTQYF.

The chain links TRBV20-1 to TRBJ2-1; TCRdb outputs TRBD2, but without DNA this stays unchecked. Germline V gene data show CDR1 as DFQATT and CDR2 as SNEGSKA (reference sequence). The CDR3 runs 13 residues. This chain's CDR3 is CSARDPGGNEQFF.

This chain joins TRBV4-1 and TRBJ1-2. This CDR3 is built from 16 residues. Per the germline V gene, CDR1 is MGHRA and CDR2 is YSYEKL. The CDR3 here is CASSQDLGYSAYGYTF.

The rearrangement links TRBV4-2 to TRBJ2-7; no DNA is available, so the TRBD1 call from TCRdb remains unchecked. CDR3 length: 14 amino acids. Looked up from germline, CDR1 is LGHNA and CDR2 is YNFKEQ. CDR3 loop: CASSQEGQYYEQYF.

The chain couples TRBV6-1 to TRBJ1-2; TCRdb proposes TRBD1, but this gene call is untestable without DNA. Per germline, CDR1 MNHNS and CDR2 SASEGT. The CDR3 length is 13 residues. The CDR3 here is CASSEGTEIGYTF.

The chain carries TRBV5-5 and TRBJ2-2. CDR1 is SGHKS and CDR2 is YYEKEE in the germline V gene (reference sequence). The CDR3 is made up of 13 amino acids. The CDR3 spells CASSLSGTGELFF.

The chain carries TRBV7-9 and TRBJ1-1. The CDR3 totals 11 residues. CDR1 and CDR2 (germline): SEHNR, FQNEAQ (reference sequence). CDR3 loop: CASSFGMAAFF.